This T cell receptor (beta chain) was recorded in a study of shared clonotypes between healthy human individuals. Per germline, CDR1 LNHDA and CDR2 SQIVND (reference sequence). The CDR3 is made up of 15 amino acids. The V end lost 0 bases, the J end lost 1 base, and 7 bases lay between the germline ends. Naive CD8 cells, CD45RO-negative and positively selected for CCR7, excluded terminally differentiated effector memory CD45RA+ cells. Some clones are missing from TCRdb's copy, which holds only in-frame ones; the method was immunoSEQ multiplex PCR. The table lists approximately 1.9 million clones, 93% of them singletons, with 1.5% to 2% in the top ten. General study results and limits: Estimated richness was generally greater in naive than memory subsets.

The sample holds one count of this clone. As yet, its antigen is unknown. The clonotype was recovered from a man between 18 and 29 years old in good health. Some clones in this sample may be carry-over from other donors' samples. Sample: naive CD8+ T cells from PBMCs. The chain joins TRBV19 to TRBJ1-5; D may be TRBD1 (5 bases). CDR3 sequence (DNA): TGTGCCAGTAGTATAGATGACAGCAGCAATCAGCCCCAGCATTTT. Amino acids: CASSIDDSSNQPQHF. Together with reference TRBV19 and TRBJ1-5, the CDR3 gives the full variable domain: DGGITQSPKYLFRKEGQNVTLSCEQNLNHDAMYWYRQDPGQGLRLIYYSQIVNDFQKGDIAEGYSVSREKKESFPLTVTSAQKNPTAFYLCASSIDDSSNQPQHFGDGTRLSIL.